Below are 16 T cell receptor beta chains sequenced from a single sample in a study of blood T cells in healthy people across ages. Next came a second PCR, run for roughly 6 to 11 cycles, which used a sample-barcoded 5' primer along with a J-beta primer mix. TCRdb processed the 5' RACE reads anew with MiXCR; each CDR3 protein has one entry. In the table there are fewer than 2 million distinct CDR3 sequences, roughly two fifths of which are singletons. The sequencing sample was made of blood. The receptor source for this set is a human donor in good health.

This rearrangement joins TRBV7-2 to TRBJ1-4; D unclear. The CDR3 is 12 residues long. Germline CDR1 and CDR2: SGHTA and FQGNSA. V was cut by 0 bases and J by 6 bases, with 2 bases left in between. The CDR3 DNA reads as TGTGCCAGCAGCTTAGCGTATGAAAAACTGTTTTTT. Translated: CASSLAYEKLFF.

This clonotype was seen more than once but under ten times. J is TRBJ1-2 and V is TRBV7-2; D might be TRBD1 (6 bases). The CDR3 loop spans 15 amino acids. The germline gives CDR1 SGHTA, CDR2 FQGNSA. The ends were cut back, 2 bases at V and 0 bases at J, with 10 bases in the middle. CDR3 nucleotides: TGTGCCAGCAGCTTACTGAGACAGGCTAACTATGGCTACACCTTC. Protein product: CASSLLRQANYGYTF. The complete variable domain, with remaining parts taken from reference TRBV7-2 and TRBJ1-2, reads GAGVSQSPSNKVTEKGKDVELRCDPISGHTALYWYRQSLGQGLEFLIYFQGNSAPDKSGLPSDRFSAERTGGSVSTLTIQRTQQEDSAVYLCASSLLRQANYGYTFGSGTRLTVV.

This chain joins TRBV7-2 and TRBJ2-1; D is ambiguous. Germline CDR1 and CDR2: SGHTA and FQGNSA. The CDR3 covers 13 residues. V was trimmed by 8 bases and J by 0 bases, leaving 8 bases between them. The CDR3 DNA reads TGTGCCAGCCGACTTAACTCCTACAATGAGCAGTTCTTC. Residues: CASRLNSYNEQFF. Combining the CDR3 with reference TRBV7-2 and TRBJ2-1 gives the whole variable domain GAGVSQSPSNKVTEKGKDVELRCDPISGHTALYWYRQSLGQGLEFLIYFQGNSAPDKSGLPSDRFSAERTGGSVSTLTIQRTQQEDSAVYLCASRLNSYNEQFFGPGTRLTVL.

The chain has TRBV7-2 and TRBJ1-2; 10 bases agree with TRBD1. With 5 bases clipped from V and 8 bases from J, the junction kept 14 bases outside the gene matches. CDR1 and CDR2 from the germline V gene are SGHTA and FQGNSA. The CDR3 covers 16 residues. CDR3 protein: CASSLPGTGEVLGYTF. CDR3 DNA: TGTGCCAGCAGCCTCCCGGGGACAGGGGAGGTCCTAGGCTACACCTTC.

This clonotype has just a few counts. The germline gene is not matched at one end of the junction; a read error may be the cause. This chain connects TRBV20-1 to TRBJ2-1; TRBD2 matches 8 bases. CDR1 is DFQATT and CDR2 is SNEGSKA in the germline V gene (reference sequence). This CDR3 region has 16 residues. Here the CDR3 DNA reads TGCAGTGTCGAAGGTTCGGCGGGGGGCTCCTACAATAAGCAGTTCTTC. As protein: CSVEGSAGGSYNKQFF.

This chain connects TRBV7-8 to TRBJ2-1; TRBD2 matches 14 bases. Germline CDR1 SGHVS, CDR2 FQNEAQ. CDR3 length: 15 amino acids. V lost 5 bases to trimming and J lost 8 bases; unmatched junction nucleotides: 5. In DNA, the CDR3 is TGTGCCAGCAGCCGACTAGCGGGGGGGTTCTATGAGCAGTTCTTC. Translating gives CASSRLAGGFYEQFF.

This sequence joins TRBV6-6 and TRBJ1-5; 9 nucleotides align to TRBD1. With V trimmed by 2 bases and J by 9 bases, 8 bases remained unmatched. The V gene's germline CDR1 is MNHNY and CDR2 SVGAGI (reference sequence). The CDR3 contains 15 residues. The CDR3 is CASSYPGTGSRPQHF. The DNA of the CDR3 is TGTGCCAGCAGTTACCCCGGGACAGGGAGTCGGCCCCAGCATTTT.

The chain has TRBV11-2 and TRBJ2-3; 10 bases line up with TRBD2. The CDR3 is made up of 16 amino acids. Germline CDR1 reads SGHAT; CDR2 reads FQNNGV. V gave up 6 bases and J gave up 5 bases; unmatched junction bases: 11. As DNA, the CDR3 is TGTGCCAGCAGGTTGATAGCGGGGGGCATGGGAGATACGCAGTATTTT. Its protein is CASRLIAGGMGDTQYF.

The genes are TRBV6-5 and TRBJ1-1; D is unresolved. V gave up 6 bases and J gave up 5 bases, with 13 bases separating them. This CDR3 spans 13 amino acids. Per germline, CDR1 MNHEY and CDR2 SVGAGI. The CDR3 region has the DNA TGTGCCAGCAGCTCCGCTTGGGCAACTGAAGCTTTCTTT. This sequence encodes CASSSAWATEAFF.

In its sample, this clonotype was seen a few times. Since a much larger clone is just one base distant, this may be a read error. This rearrangement joins TRBV6-4 to TRBJ1-1, with TRBD1 as a possible D gene (5 bases). The germline CDR1 and CDR2 sequences are MRHNA and SNTAGT. The CDR3 is made up of 13 amino acids. The CDR3 loop reads CVSSEQENTEAFF. CDR3 DNA sequence: TGTGTCAGCAGTGAACAGGAGAACACTGAAGCTTTCTTT.

This clonotype showed up just a few times. The rearrangement joins TRBV19 to TRBJ2-1; D is ambiguous. Trimming left V 6 bases short and J 10 bases short, with 10 bases between. Germline V gene sequence: CDR1 LNHDA, CDR2 SQIVND (reference sequence). The length of the CDR3 is 11 residues. CDR3 sequence reads: CASSGSREQFF. For the CDR3, the DNA is TGTGCCAGTAGCGGGTCTAGGGAGCAGTTCTTC. The whole variable domain, filled in from reference TRBV19 and TRBJ2-1, reads DGGITQSPKYLFRKEGQNVTLSCEQNLNHDAMYWYRQDPGQGLRLIYYSQIVNDFQKGDIAEGYSVSREKKESFPLTVTSAQKNPTAFYLCASSGSREQFFGPGTRLTVL.

This chain joins TRBV20-1 and TRBJ2-7, with TRBD2 identical over 11 bases. The CDR3 contains 15 residues. Germline CDR1 DFQATT, CDR2 SNEGSKA (reference sequence). After removal of 0 bases from V and 5 bases from J, the junction contained 6 bases not matched to a gene. The chain's CDR3 is CSARDTSGGVDEQYF. CDR3 nucleotides: TGCAGTGCTAGAGATACTAGCGGGGGTGTCGACGAGCAGTACTTC.

The gene calls are TRBV6-5 and TRBJ1-1; D might be TRBD1 (6 bases). CDR1 MNHEY and CDR2 SVGAGI come from the germline V gene. The ends were cut back, 8 bases at V and 4 bases at J, with 17 bases in the middle. The CDR3 has 14 amino acids. CDR3 in DNA: TGTGCCAGCTTCGAGACAGGAGGAGGCACTGAAGCTTTCTTT. It yields the protein CASFETGGGTEAFF.

The chain has TRBV20-1 and TRBJ2-3; possible D gene TRBD1, 6 bases. Germline V gene data show CDR1 as DFQATT and CDR2 as SNEGSKA (reference sequence). The ends were cut back, 0 bases at V and 3 bases at J, with 13 bases in the middle. The CDR3 consists of 15 residues. CDR3 DNA: TGCAGTGCTAGAGAGAGGATAGGGGGAACAGATACGCAGTATTTT. It translates to CSARERIGGTDTQYF.

A few counts support this clonotype. J is TRBJ2-3 and V is TRBV5-5; D gene uncertain. From germline, CDR1 is SGHKS and CDR2 YYEKEE (reference sequence). V lost 1 base, J lost 3 bases, and 12 bases lay in between. This CDR3 has 15 amino acids. The CDR3 region has the DNA TGTGCCAGCAGCTTGATGAGGAAACCAACAGATACGCAGTATTTT. Encoded protein: CASSLMRKPTDTQYF.

Many counts were recorded for this clonotype. The rearrangement uses TRBV7-2 and TRBJ2-1; TRBD2 aligns across 9 bases. Germline V gene data show CDR1 as SGHTA and CDR2 as FQGNSA. J lost 11 bases, V lost 4 bases, and 6 bases had no gene match. CDR3 length: 13 amino acids. The CDR3 loop is CASSSTSGSQQFF. The CDR3 DNA follows: TGTGCCAGCAGCTCGACTAGCGGATCCCAGCAGTTCTTC. The whole variable domain, filled in from reference TRBV7-2 and TRBJ2-1, reads GAGVSQSPSNKVTEKGKDVELRCDPISGHTALYWYRQSLGQGLEFLIYFQGNSAPDKSGLPSDRFSAERTGGSVSTLTIQRTQQEDSAVYLCASSSTSGSQQFFGPGTRLTVL.